These 20 T cell receptor beta chains were sequenced from one sample in a study of neurological immune-mediated disorders. From the 5' RACE reads, TCRdb called clonotypes with MiXCR, one entry per CDR3 protein. The profile covers roughly 66,000 distinct CDR3 sequences, with approximately 5% appearing a single time and 2% to 2.5% taken by the ten largest. The specimen was PBMCs. These receptors originate from a woman in her 70s with multiple sclerosis.

This clonotype was picked up many times. The V call is TRBV18, the J call TRBJ2-2, with TRBD2 as a possible D gene (6 bases). V was trimmed by 4 bases and J by 0 bases, leaving 12 bases between them. Germline V CDR1 and CDR2: KGHSH, LQKENI. CDR3 length: 16 amino acids. The DNA for the CDR3 is TGTGCCAGCTCACTACGGCGGGAACCGAACACCGGGGAGCTGTTTTTT. As protein: CASSLRREPNTGELFF.

This clonotype was picked up many times. This chain links TRBV10-3 with TRBJ2-5; D remains unclear. V lost 6 bases and J lost 5, with 16 bases in between. The CDR3 has 14 residues. The germline gives CDR1 ENHRY, CDR2 SYGVKD. CDR3 sequence: CAIRDQGAKETQYF. The CDR3 nucleotides read TGTGCCATCAGGGATCAAGGCGCCAAGGAGACCCAGTACTTC.

This clonotype was detected many times. The rearrangement joins TRBV7-8 to TRBJ2-7; D may be TRBD2 (6 bases). V lost 1 base to trimming and J lost 0 bases, with 19 bases between them. CDR1 and CDR2 from the germline V gene are SGHVS and FQNEAQ. The CDR3 has 18 residues. The CDR3 sequence is CASSLEGSAGWSSYEQYF. In DNA, the CDR3 is TGTGCCAGCAGCTTAGAGGGCTCGGCGGGGTGGAGCTCCTACGAGCAGTACTTC. The full variable domain, completed using reference TRBV7-8 and TRBJ2-7, is GAGVSQSPRYKVAKRGQDVALRCDPISGHVSLFWYQQALGQGPEFLTYFQNEAQLDKSGLPSDRFFAERPEGSVSTLKIQRTQQEDSAVYLCASSLEGSAGWSSYEQYFGPGTRLTVT.

The table lists this clonotype with many counts. V usage is TRBV7-2 and J usage is TRBJ2-2; D is undetermined. The ends were cut back, 1 base at V and 5 bases at J, with 14 bases in the middle. Looked up from germline, CDR1 is SGHTA and CDR2 is FQGNSA. The CDR3 contains 16 residues. Written as DNA, the CDR3 is TGTGCCAGCAGCTTAGGATTGGGCATCTCGACCGGGGAGCTGTTTTTT. This gives the protein CASSLGLGISTGELFF.

This clonotype showed up just a few times. The V and J genes are TRBV4-3 and TRBJ2-1; 10 bases match TRBD2. After removal of 0 bases from V and 10 bases from J, the junction contained 9 bases not matched to a gene. CDR1 and CDR2 from the germline V gene are LGHNA and YSLEER. The CDR3 spans 16 residues. This chain's CDR3 is CASSQDGASGRNEQFF. Here the CDR3 DNA reads TGCGCCAGCAGCCAAGATGGGGCTAGCGGGAGAAACGAGCAGTTCTTC.

This clonotype was counted only a few times. J is TRBJ1-2 and V is TRBV4-3; D is unresolved. V lost 4 bases and J lost 1, with 13 bases in between. Looked up from germline, CDR1 is LGHNA and CDR2 is YSLEER. This CDR3 has 15 amino acids. The CDR3 region has the DNA TGCGCCAGCAGCCCCGGGCAGGACCGTAACTATGGCTACACCTTC. Encoded protein: CASSPGQDRNYGYTF.

In this sample, this clonotype turned up many times. This chain connects TRBV10-2 to TRBJ1-2; no firm D call. Trimming took off 7 bases at V and 0 bases at J, with 12 bases between the two ends. Germline CDR1 reads WSHSY; CDR2 reads SAAADI. The CDR3 totals 14 residues. CDR3 region: CASKDPGTNYGYTF. As DNA, the CDR3 is TGCGCCAGCAAGGACCCGGGAACTAACTATGGCTACACCTTC.

At least ten counts were recorded for this clonotype. V usage is TRBV5-1 and J usage is TRBJ2-7; 8 bases are a match to TRBD2. The V segment lost 2 bases and the J segment 4 bases; nucleotides outside the gene matches: 5. The CDR3 loop spans 14 amino acids. Germline-derived CDR1 and CDR2 are SGHRS and YFSETQ. The CDR3 DNA reads TGCGCCAGCAGCTTATCGGGAGGGCCGTACGAGCAGTACTTC. Translated, it gives CASSLSGGPYEQYF.

This clonotype came up many times. The chain links TRBV6-6 to TRBJ1-2; 8 bases map to TRBD1. In germline, CDR1 is MNHNY, CDR2 SVGAGI (reference sequence). The junction had 13 bases not matched to a gene; V was cut back by 6 bases and J by 7 bases. The CDR3 spans 15 residues. CDR3 sequence (DNA): TGTGCCAGCAGGATTTCTCAGGGGGCAGGATCTGGCTACACCTTC. It translates to CASRISQGAGSGYTF.

The sample holds many counts of this clonotype. The chain recombines TRBV9 with TRBJ2-7; 10 nucleotides line up with TRBD2. The CDR3 runs 16 residues. V trimming: 0 bases; J trimming: 5 bases; junction bases outside the gene matches: 8. Looked up from germline, CDR1 is SGDLS and CDR2 is YYNGEE. DNA of the CDR3: TGTGCCAGCAGCGTAGGGTCTAGCGGGAGTAGTAACGAGCAGTACTTC. It codes for CASSVGSSGSSNEQYF.

This clonotype was seen repeatedly, ten times or more. The V call is TRBV13, the J call TRBJ1-1; D not certain. This CDR3 region has 13 residues. Per germline, CDR1 PRHDT and CDR2 FYEKMQ (reference sequence). Trimming removed 10 bases at V and 1 base at J, with 13 bases between. The CDR3 region is CAKTKGQNTEAFF. The CDR3 region has the DNA TGTGCCAAGACAAAGGGCCAGAACACTGAAGCTTTCTTT.

This clonotype occurred a few times. This sequence joins TRBV4-1 and TRBJ1-4; the match to TRBD1 covers 9 bases. The CDR3 is 15 amino acids. CDR1 is MGHRA and CDR2 is YSYEKL in the germline V gene. V lost 1 base, J lost 5 bases, and 2 bases stayed unmatched. This CDR3 is CASSQVGTGNEKLFF. The CDR3 DNA reads as TGCGCCAGCAGCCAAGTTGGGACAGGGAATGAAAAACTGTTTTTT.

Notes on this clonotype: It may be a read error: a sequence one base away is much more abundant. V is TRBV7-2 and J is TRBJ2-1; D remains unclear. CDR3 size: 15 residues. CDR1 is SGHTA and CDR2 is FQGNSA in the germline V gene. CDR3 nucleotide sequence: TGTGCCAGCAGCTTAGGTCAGCTTTCCTACAATGGGCAGTTCTTC. This encodes CASSLGQLSYNGQFF.

Ten or more counts support this clonotype. J is TRBJ2-5 and V is TRBV15; 9 bases map to TRBD2. The CDR3 runs 19 residues. The ends lost 3 bases at V and 4 bases at J; junction bases unmatched: 18. Germline loops: CDR1 LNHNV, CDR2 YYDKDF (reference sequence). CDR3 in DNA: TGTGCCACCAGCAGTTCTTATTGGCGGGAGGGCCATAGGAGAGAGACCCAGTACTTC. Its protein is CATSSSYWREGHRRETQYF.

This clonotype was seen at least ten times. The rearrangement links TRBV5-8 to TRBJ1-1, with 9 bases fitting TRBD1. Per the germline V gene, CDR1 is SGHTS and CDR2 is YDEGEE. The CDR3 has 13 amino acids. V lost 4 bases to trimming and J lost 4 bases; unmatched junction nucleotides: 2. CDR3 nucleotides: TGTGCCAGCAGCCAGGACAGGGGCACTGAAGCTTTCTTT. Translated, it gives CASSQDRGTEAFF.

At least ten counts were recorded for this clonotype. This chain links TRBV7-2 with TRBJ2-7; D is unclear. The length of the CDR3 is 15 residues. Trimming took off 5 bases at V and 0 bases at J, with 14 bases between the two ends. Germline values: CDR1 SGHTA, CDR2 FQGNSA. The CDR3 here is CASSLGRSSSYEQYF. The CDR3 bases are TGTGCCAGCAGCCTAGGACGTTCCAGCTCCTACGAGCAGTACTTC.

About this clonotype: Just one base apart from a much larger clone, this may be a read error. This chain joins TRBV5-1 and TRBJ1-6; D call uncertain. Germline CDR1 SGHRS, CDR2 YFSETQ. The CDR3 has 14 amino acids. This CDR3 reads CASSSASYNSHLHF. CDR3 nucleotide sequence: TGCGCCAGCAGCTCGGCTTCCTATAATTCACACCTCCACTTT.

The V call is TRBV4-3, the J call TRBJ1-6, with D uncertain. V lost 7 bases to trimming and J lost 0 bases, with 10 bases between them. CDR1 and CDR2 from the germline V gene are LGHNA and YSLEER. The CDR3 consists of 15 residues. In DNA form, the CDR3 reads TGCGCCAGCACCCACCGGGGCTCCTATAATTCACCCCTCCACTTT. Translated, it gives CASTHRGSYNSPLHF.

This clonotype was observed a few times. V and J are TRBV5-1 and TRBJ2-7; 9 nucleotides agree with TRBD1. Losses at the gene ends were 4 bases for V and 1 base for J; bases not matched to a gene: 3. Germline CDR1 and CDR2: SGHRS and YFSETQ. This CDR3 is built from 14 residues. In DNA, the CDR3 is TGCGCCAGCAGCGGACAGGGGCAATCCTACGAGCAGTACTTC. Translating gives CASSGQGQSYEQYF.

This chain links TRBV6-2 or TRBV6-3 with TRBJ2-2; D is perhaps TRBD1 or TRBD2 (5 bases each). CDR3 length equals 17 residues. CDR1 is MNHEY, CDR2 SVGEGT, per germline. V gave up 7 bases and J gave up 7 bases, with 25 bases separating them. CDR3 protein: CASTPGRNPPNGGELFF. In DNA form, the CDR3 reads TGTGCCAGCACCCCGGGACGGAACCCTCCTAATGGCGGGGAGCTGTTTTTT.